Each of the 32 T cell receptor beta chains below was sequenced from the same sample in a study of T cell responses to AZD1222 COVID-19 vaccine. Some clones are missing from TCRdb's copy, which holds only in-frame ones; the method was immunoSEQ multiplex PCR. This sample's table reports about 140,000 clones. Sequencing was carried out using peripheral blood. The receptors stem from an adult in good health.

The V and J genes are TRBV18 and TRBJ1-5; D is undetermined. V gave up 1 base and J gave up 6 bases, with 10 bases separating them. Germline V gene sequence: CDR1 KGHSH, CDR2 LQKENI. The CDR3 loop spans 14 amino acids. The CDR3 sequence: CASSPQGYGQPQHF. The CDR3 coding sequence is TGTGCCAGCTCACCACAGGGTTACGGTCAGCCCCAGCATTTT.

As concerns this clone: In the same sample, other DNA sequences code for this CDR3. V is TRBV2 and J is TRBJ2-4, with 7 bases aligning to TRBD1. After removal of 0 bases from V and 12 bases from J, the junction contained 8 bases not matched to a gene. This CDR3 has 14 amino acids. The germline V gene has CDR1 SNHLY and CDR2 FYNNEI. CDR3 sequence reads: CASSEARGGQSQYF. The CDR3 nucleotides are TGTGCCAGCAGTGAAGCGCGAGGGGGCCAATCTCAGTACTTC.

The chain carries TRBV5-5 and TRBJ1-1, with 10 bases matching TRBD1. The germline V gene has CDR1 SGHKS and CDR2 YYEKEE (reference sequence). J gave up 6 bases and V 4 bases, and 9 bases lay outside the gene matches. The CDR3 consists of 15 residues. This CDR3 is CASSKSRDRGAEAFF. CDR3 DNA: TGTGCCAGCAGCAAATCCCGGGACAGGGGTGCTGAAGCTTTCTTT.

In DNA form, the CDR3 reads TGTGCCAGCAGTCGGGACCGCACCTCGGGGCAGCCCCAGCATTTT. It specifies CASSRDRTSGQPQHF. V gene TRBV6-2 or TRBV6-3 combines with J gene TRBJ1-5, with D perhaps matching TRBD1 (5 bases). This CDR3 comprises 15 residues. V lost 5 bases to trimming and J lost 7 bases, with 18 bases between them. In germline, CDR1 is MNHEY, CDR2 SVGEGT.

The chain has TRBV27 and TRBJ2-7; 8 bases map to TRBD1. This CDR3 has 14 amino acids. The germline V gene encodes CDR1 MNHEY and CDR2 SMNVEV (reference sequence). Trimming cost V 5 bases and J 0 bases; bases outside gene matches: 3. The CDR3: CASSRQGPSYEQYF. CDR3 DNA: TGTGCCAGCAGTCGACAGGGGCCCTCCTACGAGCAGTACTTC.

CDR3: CSASKGRDRDEQYF. The CDR3 nucleotides are TGCAGTGCTAGTAAGGGCCGGGATCGAGACGAGCAGTACTTC. The chain uses TRBV20-1 and TRBJ2-7, with D perhaps matching TRBD2 (5 bases). The germline gives CDR1 DFQATT, CDR2 SNEGSKA (reference sequence). The CDR3 covers 14 residues. V shed 3 bases and J shed 5 bases, with 17 bases lying between them.

DNA of the CDR3: TGTGCCAGCGCCGAACTACCGGGACCTTCCGAGTCCGAGCAGTACTTC. Encoded protein: CASAELPGPSESEQYF. J is TRBJ2-7 and V is TRBV11-2; D is possibly TRBD1 or TRBD2 (5 bases each). The V end was cut by 8 bases, the J end by 6 bases, with 26 bases between. The CDR3 covers 16 residues. From germline, CDR1 is SGHAT and CDR2 FQNNGV.

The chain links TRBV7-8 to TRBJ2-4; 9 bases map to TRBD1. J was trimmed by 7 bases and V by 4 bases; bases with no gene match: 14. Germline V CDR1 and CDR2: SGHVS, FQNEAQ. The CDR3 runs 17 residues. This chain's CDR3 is CASSYLGDGTGRNIQYF. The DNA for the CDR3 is TGTGCCAGCAGCTACTTGGGGGACGGGACAGGGCGTAACATTCAGTACTTC.

CDR3 sequence reads: CASSHIVGTEAFF. CDR3 DNA: TGTGCCAGTAGCCACATTGTTGGCACTGAAGCTTTCTTT. The chain has TRBV19 and TRBJ1-1; D gene unclear. Trimming took 6 bases from V and 4 from J, leaving 12 bases between them. This CDR3 region has 13 residues. In germline, CDR1 is LNHDA, CDR2 SQIVND (reference sequence).

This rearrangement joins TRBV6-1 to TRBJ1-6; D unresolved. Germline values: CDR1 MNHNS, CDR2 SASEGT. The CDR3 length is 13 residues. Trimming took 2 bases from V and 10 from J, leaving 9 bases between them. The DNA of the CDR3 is TGTGCCAGCAGTGAATTTCCGAAGTCACCCCTCCACTTT. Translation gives CASSEFPKSPLHF.

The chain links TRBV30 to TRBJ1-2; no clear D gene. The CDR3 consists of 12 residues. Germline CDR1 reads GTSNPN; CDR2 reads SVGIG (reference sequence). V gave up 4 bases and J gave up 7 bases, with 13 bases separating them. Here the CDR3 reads CAWKGLSSGYTF. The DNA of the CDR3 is TGTGCCTGGAAAGGATTATCGAGTGGCTACACCTTC.

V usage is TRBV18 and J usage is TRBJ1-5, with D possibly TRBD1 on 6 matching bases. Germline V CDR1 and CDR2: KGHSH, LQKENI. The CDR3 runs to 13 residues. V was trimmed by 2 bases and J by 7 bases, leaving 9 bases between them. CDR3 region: CASSPGDNQPQHF. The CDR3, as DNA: TGTGCCAGCTCACCAGGGGACAACCAGCCCCAGCATTTT.

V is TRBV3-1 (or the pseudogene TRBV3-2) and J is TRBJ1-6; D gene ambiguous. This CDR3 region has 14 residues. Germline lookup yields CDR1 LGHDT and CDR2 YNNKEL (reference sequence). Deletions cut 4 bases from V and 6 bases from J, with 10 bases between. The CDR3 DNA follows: TGTGCCAGCAGCCGAGGGAGGTCTAATTCACCCCTCCACTTT. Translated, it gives CASSRGRSNSPLHF.

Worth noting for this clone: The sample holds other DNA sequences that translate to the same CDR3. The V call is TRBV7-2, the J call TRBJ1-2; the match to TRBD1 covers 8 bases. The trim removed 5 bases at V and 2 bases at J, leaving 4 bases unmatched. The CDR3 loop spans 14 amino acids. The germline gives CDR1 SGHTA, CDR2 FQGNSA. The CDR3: CASSLQGANYGYTF. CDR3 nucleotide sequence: TGTGCCAGCAGCCTCCAGGGGGCCAACTATGGCTACACCTTC.

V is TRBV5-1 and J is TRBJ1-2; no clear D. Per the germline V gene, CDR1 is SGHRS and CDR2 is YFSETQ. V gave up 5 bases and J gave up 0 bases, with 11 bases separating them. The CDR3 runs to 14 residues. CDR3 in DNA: TGCGCCAGCAGAGAGTCGACGACTAACTATGGCTACACCTTC. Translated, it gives CASRESTTNYGYTF.

The CDR3 coding sequence is TGTGCCAGTCGACTAGGGACTAGCGGGGGCTACGAGCAGTACTTC. It translates to CASRLGTSGGYEQYF. The rearrangement joins TRBV19 to TRBJ2-7, with 14 positions matching TRBD2. CDR1 and CDR2 (germline): LNHDA, SQIVND (reference sequence). The CDR3 covers 15 residues. V lost 8 bases, J lost 3 bases, and 6 bases stayed unmatched.

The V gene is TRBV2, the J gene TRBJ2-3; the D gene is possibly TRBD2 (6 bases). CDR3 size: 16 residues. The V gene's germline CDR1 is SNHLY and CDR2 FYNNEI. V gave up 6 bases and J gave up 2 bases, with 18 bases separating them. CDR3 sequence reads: CASSPIGTAITDTQYF. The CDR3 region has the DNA TGTGCCAGCAGCCCGATCGGGACTGCCATCACAGATACGCAGTATTTT.

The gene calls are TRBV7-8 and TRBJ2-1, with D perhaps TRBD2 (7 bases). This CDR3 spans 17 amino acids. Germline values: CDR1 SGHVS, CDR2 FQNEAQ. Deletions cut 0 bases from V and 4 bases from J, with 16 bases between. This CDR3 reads CASSLAPWGGLYNEQFF. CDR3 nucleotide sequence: TGTGCCAGCAGCTTAGCGCCTTGGGGGGGGCTTTACAATGAGCAGTTCTTC.

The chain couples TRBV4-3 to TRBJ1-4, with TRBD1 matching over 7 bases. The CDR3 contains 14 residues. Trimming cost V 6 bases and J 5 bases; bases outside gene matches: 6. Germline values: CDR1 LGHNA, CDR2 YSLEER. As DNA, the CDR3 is TGCGCCAGCAGTTTAGGGACAGCAAATGAAAAACTGTTTTTT. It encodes CASSLGTANEKLFF.

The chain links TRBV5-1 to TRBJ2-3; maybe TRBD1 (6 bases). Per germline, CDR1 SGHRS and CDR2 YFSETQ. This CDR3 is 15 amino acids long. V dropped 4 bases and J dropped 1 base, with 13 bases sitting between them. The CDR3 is CASSRTGTRTDTQYF. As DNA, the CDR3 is TGCGCCAGCAGCCGTACAGGGACCCGCACAGATACGCAGTATTTT.

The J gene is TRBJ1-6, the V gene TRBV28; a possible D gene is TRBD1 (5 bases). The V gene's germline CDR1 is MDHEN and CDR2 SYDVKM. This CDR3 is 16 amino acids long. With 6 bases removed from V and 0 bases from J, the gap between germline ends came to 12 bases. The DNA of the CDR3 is TGTGCCAGCAGGGGGGACCATAGCTCCTATAATTCACCCCTCCACTTT. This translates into CASRGDHSSYNSPLHF. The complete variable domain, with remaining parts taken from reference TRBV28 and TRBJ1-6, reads DVKVTQSSRYLVKRTGEKVFLECVQDMDHENMFWYRQDPGLGLRLIYFSYDVKMKEKGDIPEGYSVSREKKERFSLILESASTNQTSMYLCASRGDHSSYNSPLHFGNGTRLTVT.

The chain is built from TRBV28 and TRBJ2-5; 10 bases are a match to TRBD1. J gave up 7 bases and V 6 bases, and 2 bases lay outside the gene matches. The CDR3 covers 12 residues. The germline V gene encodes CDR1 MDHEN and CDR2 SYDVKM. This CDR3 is CASSWDRGTQYF. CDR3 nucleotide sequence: TGTGCCAGCAGCTGGGACAGGGGGACCCAGTACTTC.

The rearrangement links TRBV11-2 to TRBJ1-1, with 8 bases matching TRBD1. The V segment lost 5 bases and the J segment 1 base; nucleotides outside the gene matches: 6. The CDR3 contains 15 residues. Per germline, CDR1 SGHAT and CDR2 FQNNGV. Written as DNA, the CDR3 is TGTGCCAGCAGCCCGGGGACAGGTGGGAACACTGAAGCTTTCTTT. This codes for CASSPGTGGNTEAFF.

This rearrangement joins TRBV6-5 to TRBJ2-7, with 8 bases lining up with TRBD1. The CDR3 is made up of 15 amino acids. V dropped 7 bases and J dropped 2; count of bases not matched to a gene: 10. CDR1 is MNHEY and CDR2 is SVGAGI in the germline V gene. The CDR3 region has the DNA TGTGCCAGCATAATGGGGGACAGGAGGACCTACGAGCAGTACTTC. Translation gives CASIMGDRRTYEQYF.

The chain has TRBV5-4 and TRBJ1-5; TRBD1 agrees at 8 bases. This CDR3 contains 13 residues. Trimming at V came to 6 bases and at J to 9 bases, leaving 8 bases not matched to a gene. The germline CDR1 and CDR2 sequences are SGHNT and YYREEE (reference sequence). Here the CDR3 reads CASTRDRTGPQHF. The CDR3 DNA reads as TGTGCCAGCACCCGGGACAGGACTGGGCCCCAGCATTTT. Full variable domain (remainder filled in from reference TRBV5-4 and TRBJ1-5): ETGVTQSPTHLIKTRGQQVTLRCSSQSGHNTVSWYQQALGQGPQFIFQYYREEENGRGNFPPRFSGLQFPNYSSELNVNALELDDSALYLCASTRDRTGPQHFGDGTRLSIL.

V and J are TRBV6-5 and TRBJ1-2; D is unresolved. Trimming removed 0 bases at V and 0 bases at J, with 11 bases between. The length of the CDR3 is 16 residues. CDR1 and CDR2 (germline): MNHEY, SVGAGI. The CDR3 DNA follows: TGTGCCAGCAGTTACTCGCAGCTCCGGGCTAACTATGGCTACACCTTC. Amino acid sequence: CASSYSQLRANYGYTF.

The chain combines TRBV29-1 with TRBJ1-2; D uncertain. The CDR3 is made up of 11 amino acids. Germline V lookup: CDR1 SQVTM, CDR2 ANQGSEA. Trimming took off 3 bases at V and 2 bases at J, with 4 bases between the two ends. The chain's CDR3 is CSVDRNYGYTF. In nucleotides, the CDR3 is TGCAGCGTTGACAGGAACTATGGCTACACCTTC.

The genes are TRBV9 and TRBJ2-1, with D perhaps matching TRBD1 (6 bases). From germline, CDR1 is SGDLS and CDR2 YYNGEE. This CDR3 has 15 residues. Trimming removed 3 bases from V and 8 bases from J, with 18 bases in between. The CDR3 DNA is TGTGCCAGCAGCGCCCTAGAGGGCGAGGGGGATGAGCAGTTCTTC. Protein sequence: CASSALEGEGDEQFF.

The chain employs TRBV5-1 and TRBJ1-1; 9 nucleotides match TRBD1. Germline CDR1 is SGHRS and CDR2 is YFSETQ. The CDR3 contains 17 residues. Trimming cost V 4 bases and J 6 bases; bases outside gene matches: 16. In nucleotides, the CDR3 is TGCGCCAGCAGCCCCTGGCCGGGACAGGGAGCTTCCCCTGAAGCTTTCTTT. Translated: CASSPWPGQGASPEAFF. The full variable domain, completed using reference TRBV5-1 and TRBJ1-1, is KAGVTQTPRYLIKTRGQQVTLSCSPISGHRSVSWYQQTPGQGLQFLFEYFSETQRNKGNFPGRFSGRQFSNSRSEMNVSTLELGDSALYLCASSPWPGQGASPEAFFGQGTRLTVV.

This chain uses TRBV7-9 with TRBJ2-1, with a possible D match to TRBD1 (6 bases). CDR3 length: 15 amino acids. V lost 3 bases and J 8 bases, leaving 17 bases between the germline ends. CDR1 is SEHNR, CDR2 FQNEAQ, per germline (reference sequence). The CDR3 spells CASSLEDRPVYEQFF. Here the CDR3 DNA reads TGTGCCAGCAGCTTGGAGGACAGACCTGTCTATGAGCAGTTCTTC.

CDR3 region: CATTTGGVFGYTF. Written as DNA, the CDR3 is TGTGCCACCACGACAGGAGGTGTGTTCGGCTACACCTTC. J is TRBJ1-2 and V is TRBV6-5; weak D call: TRBD1 (6 bases). The germline CDR1 and CDR2 sequences are MNHEY and SVGAGI. V dropped 10 bases and J dropped 8 bases, with 20 bases sitting between them. The CDR3 contains 13 residues.

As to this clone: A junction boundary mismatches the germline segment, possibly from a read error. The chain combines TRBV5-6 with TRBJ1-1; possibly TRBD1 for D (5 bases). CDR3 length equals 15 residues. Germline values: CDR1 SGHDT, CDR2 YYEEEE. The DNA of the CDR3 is TGTGCCAGCAGCTTGGCCGGGGGAGTGAAAACTGAAGCTTTCTTT. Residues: CASSLAGGVKTEAFF.